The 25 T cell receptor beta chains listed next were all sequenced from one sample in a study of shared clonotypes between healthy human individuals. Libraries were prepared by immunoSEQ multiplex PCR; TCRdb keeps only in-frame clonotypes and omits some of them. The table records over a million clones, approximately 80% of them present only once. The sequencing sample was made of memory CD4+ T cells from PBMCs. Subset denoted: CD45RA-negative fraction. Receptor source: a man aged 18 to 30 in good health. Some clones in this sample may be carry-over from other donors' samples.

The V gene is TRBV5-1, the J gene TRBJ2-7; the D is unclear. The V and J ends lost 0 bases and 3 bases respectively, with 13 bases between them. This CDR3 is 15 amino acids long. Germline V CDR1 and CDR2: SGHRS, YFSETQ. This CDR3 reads CASSLGTAIHYEQYF. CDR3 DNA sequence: TGCGCCAGCAGCTTGGGGACGGCAATCCACTACGAGCAGTACTTC.

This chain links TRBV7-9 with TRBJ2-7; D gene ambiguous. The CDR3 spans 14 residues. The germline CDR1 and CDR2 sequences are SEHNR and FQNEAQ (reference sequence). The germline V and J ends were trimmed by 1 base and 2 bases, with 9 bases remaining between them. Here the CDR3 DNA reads TGTGCCAGCAGCTTAGGTATAGCAACCTACGAGCAGTACTTC. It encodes CASSLGIATYEQYF.

CDR3 amino acids: CASSGVQGRNEQFF. The CDR3 bases are TGTGCCAGCAGTGGGGTACAGGGACGGAATGAGCAGTTCTTC. The chain combines TRBV2 with TRBJ2-1; weak D call: TRBD1 (6 bases). CDR1 is SNHLY, CDR2 FYNNEI, per germline. Trimming left V 4 bases short and J 7 bases short, with 14 bases between. The CDR3 runs to 14 residues.

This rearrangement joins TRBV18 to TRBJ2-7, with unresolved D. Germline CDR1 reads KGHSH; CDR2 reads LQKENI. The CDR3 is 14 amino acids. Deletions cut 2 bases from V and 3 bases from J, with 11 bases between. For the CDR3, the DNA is TGTGCCAGCTCACCAAATACAGTCCACTACGAGCAGTACTTC. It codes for CASSPNTVHYEQYF.

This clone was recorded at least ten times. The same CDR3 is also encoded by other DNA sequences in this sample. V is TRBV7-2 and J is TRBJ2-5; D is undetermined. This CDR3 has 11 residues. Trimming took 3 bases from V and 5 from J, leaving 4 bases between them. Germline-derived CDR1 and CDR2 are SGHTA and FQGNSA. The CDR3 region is CASSFSETQYF. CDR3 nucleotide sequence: TGTGCCAGCAGCTTTTCGGAGACCCAGTACTTC.

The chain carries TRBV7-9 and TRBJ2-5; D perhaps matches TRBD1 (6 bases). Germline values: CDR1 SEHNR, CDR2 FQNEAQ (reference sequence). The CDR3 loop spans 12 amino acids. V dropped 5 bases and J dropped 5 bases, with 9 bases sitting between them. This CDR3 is CASSPQGETQYF. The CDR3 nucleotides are TGTGCCAGCAGCCCCCAGGGGGAGACCCAGTACTTC.

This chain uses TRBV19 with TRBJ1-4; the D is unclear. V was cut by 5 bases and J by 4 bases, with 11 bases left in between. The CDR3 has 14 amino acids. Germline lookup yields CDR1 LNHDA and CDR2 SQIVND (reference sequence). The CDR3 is CASSPRPSNEKLFF. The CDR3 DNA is TGTGCCAGTAGTCCTCGCCCAAGTAATGAAAAACTGTTTTTT. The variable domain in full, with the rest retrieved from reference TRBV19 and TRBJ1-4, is DGGITQSPKYLFRKEGQNVTLSCEQNLNHDAMYWYRQDPGQGLRLIYYSQIVNDFQKGDIAEGYSVSREKKESFPLTVTSAQKNPTAFYLCASSPRPSNEKLFFGSGTQLSVL.

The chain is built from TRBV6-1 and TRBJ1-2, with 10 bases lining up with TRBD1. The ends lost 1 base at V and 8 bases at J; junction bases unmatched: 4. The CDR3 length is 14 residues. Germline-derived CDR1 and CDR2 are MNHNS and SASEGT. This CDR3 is CASSEDRDRGGYTF. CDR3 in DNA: TGTGCCAGCAGTGAAGACCGGGACAGGGGCGGCTACACCTTC.

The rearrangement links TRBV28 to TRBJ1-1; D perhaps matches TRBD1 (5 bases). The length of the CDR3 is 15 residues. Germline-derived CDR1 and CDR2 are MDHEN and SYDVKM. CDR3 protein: CATRLGGSRDTEAFF. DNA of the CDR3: TGTGCTACCAGGTTGGGGGGGAGCCGCGACACTGAAGCTTTCTTT.

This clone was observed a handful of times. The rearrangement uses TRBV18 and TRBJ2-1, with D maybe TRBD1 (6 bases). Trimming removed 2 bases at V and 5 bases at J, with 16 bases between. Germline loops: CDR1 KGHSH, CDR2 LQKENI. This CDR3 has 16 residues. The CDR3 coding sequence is TGTGCCAGCTCACCATCTATAGGGACATCTAACAATGAGCAGTTCTTC. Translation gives CASSPSIGTSNNEQFF.

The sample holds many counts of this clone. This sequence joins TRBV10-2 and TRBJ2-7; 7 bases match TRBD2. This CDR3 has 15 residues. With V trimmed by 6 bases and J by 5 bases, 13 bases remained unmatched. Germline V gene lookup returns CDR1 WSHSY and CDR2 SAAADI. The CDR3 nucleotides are TGCGCCAGCAGGCCCGGAGTAGCGGGTAGGAACGAGCAGTACTTC. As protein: CASRPGVAGRNEQYF.

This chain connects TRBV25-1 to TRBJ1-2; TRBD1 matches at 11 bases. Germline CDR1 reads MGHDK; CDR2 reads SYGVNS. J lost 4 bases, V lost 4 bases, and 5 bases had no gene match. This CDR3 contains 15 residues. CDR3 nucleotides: TGTGCCAGCAGTGGTTGGACAGGGGGCACCTATGGCTACACCTTC. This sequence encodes CASSGWTGGTYGYTF.

CDR3 region: CASSLGQGNTIYF. The CDR3 DNA follows: TGTGCCAGCAGCTTAGGTCAAGGAAACACCATATATTTT. V and J are TRBV11-3 and TRBJ1-3; D is ambiguous. The V gene's germline CDR1 is SGHNT and CDR2 YENEEA. Trimming pared 1 base from V and 4 bases from J, leaving 5 bases between. The CDR3 length is 13 residues.

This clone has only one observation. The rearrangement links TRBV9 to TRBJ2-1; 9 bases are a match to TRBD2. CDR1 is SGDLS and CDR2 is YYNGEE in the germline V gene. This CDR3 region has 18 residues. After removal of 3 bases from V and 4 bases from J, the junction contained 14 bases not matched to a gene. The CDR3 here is CASSETSGADPAYNEQFF. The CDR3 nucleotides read TGTGCCAGCAGCGAGACTAGCGGAGCGGATCCCGCTTACAATGAGCAGTTCTTC.

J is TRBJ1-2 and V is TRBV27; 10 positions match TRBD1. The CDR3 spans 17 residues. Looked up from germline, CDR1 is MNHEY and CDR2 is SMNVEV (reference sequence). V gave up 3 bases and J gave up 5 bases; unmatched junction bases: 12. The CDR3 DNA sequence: TGTGCCAGCAGTTTGAAGGGACAGGGGTATATGGGATATGGCTACACCTTC. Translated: CASSLKGQGYMGYGYTF.

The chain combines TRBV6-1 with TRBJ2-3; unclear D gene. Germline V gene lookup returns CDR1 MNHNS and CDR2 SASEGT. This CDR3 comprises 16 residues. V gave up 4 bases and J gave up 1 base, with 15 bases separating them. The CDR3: CASSGPPVLRTDTQYF. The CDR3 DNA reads TGTGCCAGCAGTGGACCCCCGGTCTTACGCACAGATACGCAGTATTTT.

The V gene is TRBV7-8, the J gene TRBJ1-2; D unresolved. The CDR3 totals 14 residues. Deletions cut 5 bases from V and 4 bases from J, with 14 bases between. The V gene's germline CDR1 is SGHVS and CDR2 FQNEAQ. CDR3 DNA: TGTGCCAGCAGCCCGAAAAGGGAGGCCTATGGCTACACCTTC. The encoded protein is CASSPKREAYGYTF.

The CDR3 bases are TGTGCCAGCAGTGGCGGACACTTGAGCGGCTACACCTTC. Its protein product is CASSGGHLSGYTF. This chain uses TRBV25-1 with TRBJ1-2, with D possibly being TRBD1 (5 bases). Germline CDR1 is MGHDK and CDR2 is SYGVNS. The CDR3 runs 13 residues. Trimming removed 4 bases from V and 8 bases from J, with 14 bases in between.

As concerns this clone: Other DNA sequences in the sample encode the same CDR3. CDR3 loop: CASSPQSNQPQHF. CDR3 in DNA: TGTGCCAGCTCACCGCAGTCCAATCAGCCCCAGCATTTT. This chain joins TRBV18 and TRBJ1-5; no definite D call. This CDR3 has 13 residues. The germline gives CDR1 KGHSH, CDR2 LQKENI. With 3 bases removed from V and 3 bases from J, the gap between germline ends came to 6 bases.

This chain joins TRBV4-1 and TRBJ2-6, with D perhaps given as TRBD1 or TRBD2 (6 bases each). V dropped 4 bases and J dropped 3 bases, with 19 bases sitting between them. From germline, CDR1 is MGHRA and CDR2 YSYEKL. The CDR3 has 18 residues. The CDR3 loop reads CASSPSTGGADGANVLTF. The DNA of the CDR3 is TGCGCCAGCAGCCCATCCACCGGGGGCGCGGATGGGGCCAACGTCCTGACTTTC.

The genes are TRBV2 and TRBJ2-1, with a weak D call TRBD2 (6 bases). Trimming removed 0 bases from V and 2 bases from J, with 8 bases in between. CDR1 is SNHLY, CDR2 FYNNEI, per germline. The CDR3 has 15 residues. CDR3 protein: CASSEAEGPYNEQFF. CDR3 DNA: TGTGCCAGCAGTGAAGCGGAGGGTCCCTACAATGAGCAGTTCTTC.

The CDR3: CASSSGDRGSYEQYF. The CDR3 DNA reads TGTGCCAGCAGCTCAGGGGACAGGGGATCCTACGAGCAGTACTTC. V and J are TRBV9 and TRBJ2-7; 10 positions agree with TRBD1. Germline lookup yields CDR1 SGDLS and CDR2 YYNGEE. CDR3 length equals 15 residues. Trimming removed 4 bases from V and 1 base from J; junction bases left unmatched: 5.

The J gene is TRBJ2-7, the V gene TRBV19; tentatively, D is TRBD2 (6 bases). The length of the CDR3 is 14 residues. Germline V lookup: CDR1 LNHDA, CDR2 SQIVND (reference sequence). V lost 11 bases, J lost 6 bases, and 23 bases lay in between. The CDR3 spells CAPTRGKGNGEQYF. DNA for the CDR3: TGTGCCCCAACTCGGGGGAAAGGGAACGGCGAGCAGTACTTC.

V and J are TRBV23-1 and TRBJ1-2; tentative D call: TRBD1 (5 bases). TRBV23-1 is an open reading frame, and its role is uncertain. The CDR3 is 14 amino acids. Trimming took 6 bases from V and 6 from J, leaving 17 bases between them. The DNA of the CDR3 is TGCGCCAGCAGCCATAGGAGGCAGGGCAATGGCTACACCTTC. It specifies CASSHRRQGNGYTF.

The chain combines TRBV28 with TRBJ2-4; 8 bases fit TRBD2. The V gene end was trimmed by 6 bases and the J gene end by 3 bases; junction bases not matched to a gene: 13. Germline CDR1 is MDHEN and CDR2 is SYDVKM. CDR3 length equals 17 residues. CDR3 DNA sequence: TGTGCCAGCAGACCTAGGGCACTAGCGGCCTTCAAAAACATTCAGTACTTC. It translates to CASRPRALAAFKNIQYF. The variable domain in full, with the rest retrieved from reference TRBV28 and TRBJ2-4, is DVKVTQSSRYLVKRTGEKVFLECVQDMDHENMFWYRQDPGLGLRLIYFSYDVKMKEKGDIPEGYSVSREKKERFSLILESASTNQTSMYLCASRPRALAAFKNIQYFGAGTRLSVL.